This T cell receptor (beta chain) was identified in a study of blood T cell repertoires in COVID-19. Study details: Spain, Italy and the United States supplied samples that represented acute and convalescent COVID-19. T cells, B-cell-depleted T cells, or PBMCs supplied cDNA or gDNA.

Seattle's cohort entered during active infection and was followed longitudinally. Some clones are missing from TCRdb's copy, which holds only in-frame ones; the method was immunoSEQ multiplex PCR. The sample lists 150,000 or so clones; around 91% were seen once. The V gene's germline CDR1 is MDHEN and CDR2 SYDVKM. The V gene lost 6 bases and the J gene lost 0 bases, with 12 bases spanning the gap. This CDR3 contains 15 residues. This clonotype originated in a man between 18 and 35 years old with COVID-19, enrolled during active disease. The sample comprised peripheral blood. The chain joins TRBV28 to TRBJ2-1; a weak D match, TRBD2 (6 bases). The CDR3 coding sequence is TGTGCCAGCAGCTCACCGCGGGGCTCCTACAATGAGCAGTTCTTC. It is translated as CASSSPRGSYNEQFF.